Presented here are 21 T cell receptor beta chains from one specimen sequenced in a study of T cell repertoires in cytomegalovirus infection (dated by TCRdb to the late 2010s). The data were produced on an Illumina HiSeq 1500. The raw public data were reprocessed by TCRdb itself: fastp quality trimming at Q25, MiXCR clonotype calling, in-frame beta chains only. Every CDR3 protein is listed once, alongside the most common genes and DNA of its rows. A total of 290,000 or so distinct CDR3 sequences appear in this sample, 9.6% of them only once. Of the sample, about 2.3% falls within the top ten clones. The sequenced material came from PBMCs. Every receptor here comes from a human donor in good health (CMV status not recorded). Some clones in this sample may be carry-over from other donors' samples.

This clonotype was seen at least ten times. V is TRBV7-2 and J is TRBJ1-1; possibly TRBD1 for D (6 bases). V was cut by 3 bases and J by 4 bases, with 9 bases left in between. The CDR3 extends over 13 amino acids. Looked up from germline, CDR1 is SGHTA and CDR2 is FQGNSA. In DNA, the CDR3 is TGTGCCAGCAGCTTGACGGACAGCACTGAAGCTTTCTTT. Translating it yields CASSLTDSTEAFF.

This clonotype was counted many times. The chain couples TRBV6-2 or TRBV6-3 to TRBJ2-2; TRBD1 matches at 7 bases. CDR1 and CDR2 from the germline V gene are MNHEY and SVGEGT. V lost 2 bases and J lost 0; bases outside the gene matches: 6. The CDR3 has 17 residues. CDR3 sequence reads: CASSYPRDSANTGELFF. CDR3 in DNA: TGTGCCAGCAGTTACCCCCGGGACAGCGCGAACACCGGGGAGCTGTTTTTT.

This clonotype has ten or more counts. The rearrangement links TRBV20-1 to TRBJ1-1; a possible D gene is TRBD1 (5 bases). V lost 0 bases to trimming and J lost 10 bases, with 18 bases between them. The CDR3 totals 14 residues. From germline, CDR1 is DFQATT and CDR2 SNEGSKA (reference sequence). CDR3 amino acids: CSARDSRGDRGAFF. As DNA, the CDR3 is TGCAGTGCTAGAGACTCCCGAGGAGATAGGGGAGCTTTCTTT.

V usage is TRBV28 and J usage is TRBJ1-2; TRBD1 agrees at 9 bases. The CDR3 contains 13 residues. V lost 6 bases to trimming and J lost 6 bases; unmatched junction nucleotides: 5. The germline V gene encodes CDR1 MDHEN and CDR2 SYDVKM. The CDR3 here is CASSYRGLHGYTF. The DNA for the CDR3 is TGTGCCAGCAGCTACAGGGGGCTGCATGGCTACACCTTC.

This clonotype was seen repeatedly, ten times or more. The V gene is TRBV6-2 or TRBV6-3, the J gene TRBJ2-7, with unresolved D. CDR1 and CDR2 (germline): MNHEY, SVGEGT. The V and J ends lost 2 bases and 0 bases respectively, with 5 bases between them. The CDR3 runs 13 residues. The CDR3 is CASSYKSSYEQYV. CDR3 coding DNA: TGTGCCAGCAGTTACAAGAGCTCCTACGAGCAGTACGTC.

This clonotype was detected many times. CDR3 DNA sequence: TGTGCCACCAGCAGAGGCCCTGTGCCTGAAGCTTTCTTT. This encodes CATSRGPVPEAFF. The chain is built from TRBV15 and TRBJ1-1, with D unresolved. This CDR3 is 13 amino acids long. Trimming left V 1 base short and J 6 bases short, with 9 bases between. In germline, CDR1 is LNHNV, CDR2 YYDKDF (reference sequence). Full variable domain (remainder filled in from reference TRBV15 and TRBJ1-1): DAMVIQNPRYQVTQFGKPVTLSCSQTLNHNVMYWYQQKSSQAPKLLFHYYDKDFNNEADTPDNFQSRRPNTSFCFLDIRSPGLGDTAMYLCATSRGPVPEAFFGQGTRLTVV.

This chain connects TRBV7-9 to TRBJ2-2; D gene ambiguous. From germline, CDR1 is SEHNR and CDR2 FQNEAQ (reference sequence). Trimming left V 5 bases short and J 6 bases short, with 16 bases between. The CDR3 is made up of 15 amino acids. CDR3: CASSPTVGFAGELFF. The CDR3 DNA reads TGTGCCAGCAGCCCAACGGTAGGGTTCGCCGGGGAGCTGTTTTTT.

This clonotype came up many times. V is TRBV6-2 or TRBV6-3 and J is TRBJ1-2; perhaps TRBD1 as D (6 bases). The V gene lost 0 bases and the J gene lost 3 bases, with 11 bases spanning the gap. This CDR3 has 15 residues. Germline lookup yields CDR1 MNHEY and CDR2 SVGEGT. The CDR3 nucleotides are TGTGCCAGCAGTTACTCCAGGGGATTCGACTATGGCTACACCTTC. This codes for CASSYSRGFDYGYTF.

The chain is built from TRBV20-1 and TRBJ1-5, with D possibly being TRBD1 (6 bases). Germline loops: CDR1 DFQATT, CDR2 SNEGSKA (reference sequence). Trimming pared 0 bases from V and 3 bases from J, leaving 12 bases between. The CDR3 contains 15 residues. The CDR3 sequence: CSARDPGQNNQPQHF. CDR3 bases: TGCAGTGCTAGAGATCCGGGACAAAACAATCAGCCCCAGCATTTT.

V is TRBV29-1 and J is TRBJ2-3; TRBD1 or TRBD2 may be the D gene (5 bases each). Trimming cost V 7 bases and J 6 bases, with 23 bases left between them. This CDR3 contains 15 residues. CDR1 is SQVTM and CDR2 is ANQGSEA in the germline V gene. The CDR3 DNA reads as TGCAGCGCCAACCGGGTTGGTGGGGGATTGGATACGCAGTATTTT. Translated: CSANRVGGGLDTQYF.

This clonotype was observed at least ten times. The chain couples TRBV3-1 to TRBJ1-1, with no clear D. This CDR3 contains 14 residues. CDR1 and CDR2 from the germline V gene are LGHDT and YNNKEL (reference sequence). Trimming took off 4 bases at V and 3 bases at J, with 12 bases between the two ends. The chain's CDR3 is CASSLAAVYTEAFF. The CDR3, as DNA: TGTGCCAGCAGCCTTGCGGCAGTCTACACTGAAGCTTTCTTT.

This clonotype has at least ten counts. The chain is built from TRBV5-1 and TRBJ2-7; 11 nucleotides align to TRBD1. Germline CDR1 and CDR2: SGHRS and YFSETQ. V was pared by 4 bases and J by 2 bases, with 2 bases of the junction left unmatched. The CDR3 has 14 residues. CDR3 in DNA: TGCGCCAGCAGCGGGACAGGGGGTCCCTACGAGCAGTACTTC. It specifies CASSGTGGPYEQYF.

This clonotype was seen more than once but under ten times. The chain is built from TRBV2 and TRBJ1-1, with a weak D call TRBD1 (5 bases). Trimming pared 8 bases from V and 5 bases from J, leaving 27 bases between. Germline CDR1 is SNHLY and CDR2 is FYNNEI. The CDR3 is 17 residues long. CDR3 loop: CASLFFSPRELRTEAFF. The DNA for the CDR3 is TGTGCCAGCCTCTTTTTTTCCCCCAGGGAATTAAGGACTGAAGCTTTCTTT.

This clonotype occurred many times. The genes are TRBV20-1 and TRBJ2-4; TRBD2 agrees at 9 bases. V dropped 5 bases and J dropped 6; count of bases not matched to a gene: 5. Germline V gives CDR1 DFQATT, CDR2 SNEGSKA (reference sequence). The CDR3 runs to 13 residues. CDR3 sequence (DNA): TGCAGTGCTCCCGCGGGGGGGCGAAACATTCAGTACTTC. This sequence encodes CSAPAGGRNIQYF.

Here the CDR3 reads CASGIEAATYNEQFF. CDR3 coding DNA: TGTGCCAGCGGGATCGAGGCGGCGACCTACAATGAGCAGTTCTTC. The chain joins TRBV5-6 to TRBJ2-1; D is unresolved. CDR1 and CDR2 from the germline V gene are SGHDT and YYEEEE. The CDR3 totals 15 residues. V was cut by 7 bases and J by 2 bases, with 16 bases left in between.

Regarding this clonotype: This likely comes from a read error, as the CDR3 has no conserved phenylalanine or tryptophan at its end. The J gene is TRBJ2-5, the V gene TRBV20-1, with D unresolved. Germline-derived CDR1 and CDR2 are DFQATT and SNEGSKA (reference sequence). The length of the CDR3 is 12 residues. V gave up 1 base and J gave up 5 bases, with 8 bases separating them. CDR3 DNA: TGCAGTGCTAGAGTGGGTTCGGAGACCCAGTACTCC. It encodes CSARVGSETQYS.

The chain has TRBV6-1 and TRBJ2-3, with D perhaps matching TRBD2 (5 bases). Germline V gene data show CDR1 as MNHNS and CDR2 as SASEGT. CDR3 length: 17 amino acids. The V end was cut by 5 bases, the J end by 0 bases, with 18 bases between. The CDR3 region is CASSLNPSGASTDTQYF. CDR3 DNA sequence: TGTGCCAGCAGTCTAAACCCCAGCGGTGCTAGCACAGATACGCAGTATTTT.

There are many counts of this clonotype. This rearrangement joins TRBV19 to TRBJ2-1; 7 nucleotides agree with TRBD2. CDR1 LNHDA and CDR2 SQIVND come from the germline V gene (reference sequence). With V trimmed by 7 bases and J by 5 bases, 11 bases remained unmatched. The CDR3 is 15 residues long. The CDR3 is CASTSGRGGNNEQFF. DNA of the CDR3: TGTGCCAGTACCTCGGGGAGGGGAGGGAACAATGAGCAGTTCTTC.

This clonotype was seen many times. The rearrangement uses TRBV28 and TRBJ2-3, with TRBD1 as a possible D gene (6 bases). The germline CDR1 and CDR2 sequences are MDHEN and SYDVKM. CDR3 length: 15 residues. Trimming left V 6 bases short and J 3 bases short, with 16 bases between. DNA of the CDR3: TGTGCCAGCAGGCTCAAACAGGGCAGTACAGATACGCAGTATTTT. The encoded protein is CASRLKQGSTDTQYF.

This clonotype was recorded many times. V usage is TRBV6-2 or TRBV6-3 and J usage is TRBJ2-4; 10 bases are a match to TRBD1. The CDR3 length is 13 residues. Germline loops: CDR1 MNHEY, CDR2 SVGEGT. The junction had 4 bases not matched to a gene; V was cut back by 6 bases and J by 8 bases. CDR3 sequence: CASRNGQGDIQYF. The CDR3 DNA follows: TGTGCCAGCAGAAACGGACAGGGGGACATTCAGTACTTC.

The table lists this clonotype with many counts. One end of the junction is discordant with germline, which a read error may explain. The chain is built from TRBV27 and TRBJ1-2, with 8 bases that match TRBD1. The CDR3 is 14 residues long. Germline loops: CDR1 MNHEY, CDR2 SMNVEV (reference sequence). For the CDR3, the DNA is TGTGCCAGCAGATTATTGACAGGGGCGAAGGGCTACACCTTC. Amino acid sequence: CASRLLTGAKGYTF.